This T cell receptor beta chain was sequenced during a study of regulatory T cells in long-lasting Graves disease. This clonotype was detected many times. Germline values: CDR1 SGHNT, CDR2 YENEEA. This CDR3 spans 14 amino acids. Trimming at V came to 5 bases and at J to 4 bases, leaving 5 bases not matched to a gene. Libraries of TCR beta came from iRepertoire HTBI primers plus Arm-PCR of CDR3 regions. One entry per CDR3 protein, called by TCRdb with MiXCR from the multiplex PCR reads. The profile shows a few hundred thousand distinct CDR3 sequences, around 16% of them singletons. This sample's time point: newly diagnosed GD, antithyroid drugs for less than 3 months. The TCR library was made from RNA that had been extracted from PBMCs in TRIzol. Collection of peripheral blood (about 10 milliliters) was done using EDTA tubes. These same data were also listed under a study on T cells in Graves' hyperthyroidism and ophthalmopathy. This second study says: Across 18 months, stable Graves' hyperthyroidism was marked by no progression to ophthalmopathy. HTBI primers were used for first-round RT-PCR of the TCR CDR3.

This sample comprised peripheral blood mononuclear cells (PBMCs), obtained at new diagnosis, from a patient treated with antithyroid drugs. The origin of this receptor is a woman aged 18-30 years with Graves disease. The chain combines TRBV11-3 with TRBJ2-5; 9 bases map to TRBD2. This chain's CDR3 is CASSPSGAGETQYF. The CDR3 coding sequence is TGTGCCAGCAGCCCTAGCGGGGCCGGAGAGACCCAGTACTTC.